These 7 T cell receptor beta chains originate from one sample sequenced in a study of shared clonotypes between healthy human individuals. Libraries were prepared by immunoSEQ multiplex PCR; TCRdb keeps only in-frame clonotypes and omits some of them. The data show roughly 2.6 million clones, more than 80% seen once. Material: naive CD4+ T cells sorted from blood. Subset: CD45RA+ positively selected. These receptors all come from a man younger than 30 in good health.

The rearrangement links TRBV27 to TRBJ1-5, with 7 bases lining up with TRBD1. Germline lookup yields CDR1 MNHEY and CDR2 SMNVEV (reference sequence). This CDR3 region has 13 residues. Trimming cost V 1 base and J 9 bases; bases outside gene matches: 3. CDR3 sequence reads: CASSLYRGRPQHF. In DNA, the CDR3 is TGTGCCAGCAGTTTATACAGGGGTAGGCCCCAGCATTTT.

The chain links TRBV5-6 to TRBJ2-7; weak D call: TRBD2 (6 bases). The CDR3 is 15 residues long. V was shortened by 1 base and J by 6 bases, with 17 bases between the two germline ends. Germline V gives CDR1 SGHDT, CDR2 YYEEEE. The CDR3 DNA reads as TGTGCCAGCAGCTTGCCCAGACCTGGGGGGAGCGAGCAGTACTTC. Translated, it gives CASSLPRPGGSEQYF. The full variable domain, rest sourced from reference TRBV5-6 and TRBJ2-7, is DAGVTQSPTHLIKTRGQQVTLRCSPKSGHDTVSWYQQALGQGPQFIFQYYEEEERQRGNFPDRFSGHQFPNYSSELNVNALLLGDSALYLCASSLPRPGGSEQYFGPGTRLTVT.

The CDR3 coding sequence is TGTGCCAGCAACCAGTGGGACCAAGAAAAACTGTTTTTT. Amino acids: CASNQWDQEKLFF. This chain joins TRBV2 and TRBJ1-4; TRBD1 might be the D (5 bases). The V and J ends lost 7 bases and 8 bases respectively, with 14 bases between them. The CDR3 runs to 13 residues. The germline V gene has CDR1 SNHLY and CDR2 FYNNEI.

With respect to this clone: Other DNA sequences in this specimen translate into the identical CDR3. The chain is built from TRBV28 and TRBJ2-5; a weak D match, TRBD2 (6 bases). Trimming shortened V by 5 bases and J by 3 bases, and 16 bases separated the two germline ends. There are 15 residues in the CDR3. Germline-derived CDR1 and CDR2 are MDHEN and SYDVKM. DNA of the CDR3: TGTGCCAGCAGTCCCGTTGGGACTGGAAAAGAGACCCAGTACTTC. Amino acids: CASSPVGTGKETQYF.

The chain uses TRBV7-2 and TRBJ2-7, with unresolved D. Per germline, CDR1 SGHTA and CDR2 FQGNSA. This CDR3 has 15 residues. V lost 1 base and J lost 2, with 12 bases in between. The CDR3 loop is CASSLEGGNTYEQYF. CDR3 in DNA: TGTGCCAGCAGCTTAGAGGGTGGGAACACCTACGAGCAGTACTTC. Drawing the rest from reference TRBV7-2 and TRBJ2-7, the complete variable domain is GAGVSQSPSNKVTEKGKDVELRCDPISGHTALYWYRQSLGQGLEFLIYFQGNSAPDKSGLPSDRFSAERTGGSVSTLTIQRTQQEDSAVYLCASSLEGGNTYEQYFGPGTRLTVT.

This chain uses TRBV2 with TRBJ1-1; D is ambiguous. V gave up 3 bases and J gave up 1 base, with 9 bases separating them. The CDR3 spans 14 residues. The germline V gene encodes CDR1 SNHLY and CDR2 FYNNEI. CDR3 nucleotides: TGTGCCAGCAGTGAGATACAGAGGAACACTGAAGCTTTCTTT. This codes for CASSEIQRNTEAFF.

The CDR3 coding sequence is TGTGCCAGCAGTATGAACCGGGACATCGGTCAGCCCCAGCATTTT. Translation: CASSMNRDIGQPQHF. The chain is built from TRBV6-6 and TRBJ1-5; D may be TRBD1 (6 bases). The V end was cut by 5 bases, the J end by 6 bases, with 17 bases between. CDR3 length: 15 amino acids. Germline V gene lookup returns CDR1 MNHNY and CDR2 SVGAGI (reference sequence).